This TCR beta chain originates from a study of blood T cell repertoires in COVID-19. TCRdb's table, derived via immunoSEQ multiplex PCR, lists solely in-frame clones and lacks some. The repertoire holds some 200,000 clones, with roughly 84% as singletons. Deletions cut 0 bases from V and 3 bases from J, with 12 bases between. Germline V lookup: CDR1 GTSNPN, CDR2 SVGIG (reference sequence). The CDR3 covers 14 residues. Sequenced material: peripheral blood. The TCR was taken from a human donor in a cohort sampled during active COVID-19. The chain combines TRBV30 with TRBJ2-7; TRBD1 might be the D (5 bases). The DNA of the CDR3 is TGTGCCTGGAGTGTACCAGGCAGGGACTACGAGCAGTACTTC. Amino acids: CAWSVPGRDYEQYF.